Listed below are T cell receptor beta chains from one sample, sequenced in a study of T cell responses to AZD1222 COVID-19 vaccine. Only in-frame clones appear in the TCRdb table, and some are missing; sequencing was by immunoSEQ multiplex PCR. The profile shows 120,000 or so clones, around 89% of them singletons. The sequencing here drew on peripheral blood, taken on day 0 of AZD1222 vaccination. The receptor set was obtained from an adult in good health. Each CDR3 is given with its conserved first and last residue. The D gene is left open where the match is weak. Clone size appears in some rows only: once, few, many, or a class for an expanded clone.

>-|TRBV12-3/TRBV12-4|TRBJ1-6|-
CASNLGDNSPLHF
TGTGCCAGCAACTTGGGGGATAATTCACCCCTCCACTTT
>-|TRBV9|TRBJ1-5|-
CASSPEEYSNQPQHF
TGTGCCAGCAGCCCCGAGGAGTATAGCAATCAGCCCCAGCATTTT
>TRBD1|TRBV10-3|TRBJ2-7|-
CAIRGDRAYEQYF
TGTGCCATCAGAGGGGACAGAGCCTACGAGCAGTACTTC
>-|TRBV27|TRBJ1-5|-
CASSSPGRPQHF
TGTGCCAGCAGTTCCCCGGGTCGGCCCCAGCATTTT
>-|TRBV27|TRBJ2-3|-
CASSPYGGFTDTQYF
TGTGCCAGCAGCCCATACGGCGGGTTCACAGATACGCAGTATTTT
>-|TRBV12-3/TRBV12-4|TRBJ2-2|-
CASKQGPGELFF
TGTGCCAGCAAACAGGGTCCCGGGGAGCTGTTTTTT
>-|TRBV2|TRBJ2-2|few
CASSEQGFGELFF
TGTGCCAGCAGTGAACAGGGCTTCGGGGAGCTGTTTTTT
>TRBD1|TRBV2|TRBJ1-2|-
CASSEIGAGGADGYTF
TGTGCCAGCAGTGAAATCGGGGCAGGGGGCGCAGATGGCTACACCTTC
>TRBD2|TRBV7-2|TRBJ2-7|-
CASSSGNSYEQYF
TGTGCCAGCAGCAGCGGGAACTCCTACGAGCAGTACTTC
>-|TRBV28|TRBJ2-7|medium-sized
CASCFGPTYEQYF
TGTGCCAGCTGTTTCGGCCCCACCTACGAGCAGTACTTC
>TRBD2|TRBV2|TRBJ2-5|-
CASSGSGGARHQETQYF
TGTGCCAGCAGTGGCAGCGGGGGGGCCCGACACCAAGAGACCCAGTACTTC
>-|TRBV9|TRBJ2-7|-
CASSVGDLLPPYEQYF
TGTGCCAGCAGCGTAGGAGACCTTTTACCTCCCTACGAGCAGTACTTC
>-|TRBV4-3|TRBJ2-4|-
CASSQDGLPGAKEGIQYF
TGCGCCAGCAGCCAAGACGGGCTCCCGGGGGCCAAAGAGGGCATTCAGTACTTC
>TRBD1|TRBV5-4|TRBJ2-7|-
CASSLKTGSYEQYF
TGTGCCAGCAGCTTGAAGACAGGGTCCTACGAGCAGTACTTC
>TRBD1|TRBV5-1|TRBJ1-5|-
CASSLMTGGNQPQHF
TGCGCCAGCAGCTTGATGACAGGGGGCAATCAGCCCCAGCATTTT
>-|TRBV6-1|TRBJ1-3|-
CASSEVLTPSSGNTIYF
TGTGCCAGCAGTGAAGTACTGACGCCCAGCTCTGGAAACACCATATATTTT
>-|TRBV9|TRBJ2-2|-
CASSVGGFSTGELFF
TGTGCCAGCAGCGTAGGAGGGTTCTCCACCGGGGAGCTGTTTTTT
>-|TRBV5-1|TRBJ1-1|-
CASSLGTTGFTGEAFF
TGCGCCAGCAGCTTGGGGACGACAGGTTTTACAGGTGAAGCTTTCTTT
>-|TRBV16|TRBJ1-2|few
CASSQSVGEANYGYTF
TGTGCCAGCAGCCAATCCGTCGGCGAAGCTAACTATGGCTACACCTTC
>TRBD2|TRBV9|TRBJ2-2|-
CASSPSITSGRAGELFF
TGTGCCAGCTCTCCCTCCATTACTAGCGGGAGGGCCGGGGAGCTGTTTTTT
>TRBD1|TRBV5-4|TRBJ2-7|-
CASSSDRGPYEQYF
TGTGCCAGCAGCTCGGACAGGGGGCCCTACGAGCAGTACTTC
>-|TRBV5-6|TRBJ2-7|-
CASSLGQRYEQYF
TGTGCCAGCAGCTTAGGACAGCGCTACGAGCAGTACTTC
>TRBD2|TRBV9|TRBJ2-5|few
CASSLLAGGGQETQYF
TGTGCCAGCAGCCTTCTAGCGGGAGGGGGCCAAGAGACCCAGTACTTC
>TRBD1|TRBV18|TRBJ1-6|-
CASSPRTGDNSPLHF
TGTGCCAGCTCACCTCGGACAGGCGACAATTCACCCCTCCACTTT
>-|TRBV6-5|TRBJ1-2|-
CASSYSTYYGYTF
TGTGCCAGCAGTTACTCGACTTACTATGGCTACACCTTC
>-|TRBV27|TRBJ2-7|-
CASSLAFAYEQYF
TGTGCCAGCAGTTTAGCCTTTGCCTACGAGCAGTACTTC
>TRBD1|TRBV27|TRBJ2-1|-
CASSLFPSTGGYYNEQFF
TGTGCCAGCAGTTTATTCCCATCGACAGGGGGCTACTACAATGAGCAGTTCTTC
>-|TRBV2|TRBJ1-2|-
CASSEAWGPGHGYTF
TGTGCCAGCAGTGAAGCGTGGGGCCCGGGGCATGGCTACACCTTC
>-|TRBV13|TRBJ1-1|-
CASRQTGTNTEAFF
TGTGCCAGCAGACAAACAGGGACAAACACTGAAGCTTTCTTT
>-|TRBV4-3|TRBJ1-1|-
CASSQAGNTEAFF
TGCGCCAGCAGCCAAGCGGGGAACACTGAAGCTTTCTTT
>-|TRBV4-1|TRBJ1-4|-
CASSQVGTRGEKLFF
TGCGCCAGCAGCCAAGTAGGGACACGAGGTGAAAAACTGTTTTTT
>TRBD1|TRBV9|TRBJ1-2|-
CASRRGQTYGYTF
TGTGCCAGCAGAAGGGGACAGACCTATGGCTACACCTTC
>TRBD2|TRBV15|TRBJ2-5|once
CATSRAGTSGFQETQYF
TGTGCCACCAGCAGAGCTGGGACTAGCGGATTCCAAGAGACCCAGTACTTC
>-|TRBV30|TRBJ2-2|-
CAWSGGSGNTGELFF
TGTGCCTGGAGTGGGGGTAGCGGGAACACCGGGGAGCTGTTTTTT
>TRBD2|TRBV28|TRBJ2-2|-
CASSPAGREYTGELFF
TGTGCCAGCAGTCCCGCCGGGCGGGAGTACACCGGGGAGCTGTTTTTT
>TRBD2|TRBV2|TRBJ2-7|-
CASSVISGGREQYF
TGTGCCAGCAGTGTGATTAGCGGGGGTCGCGAGCAGTACTTC
>TRBD1|TRBV12-3/TRBV12-4|TRBJ1-2|-
CASGQGAYGYTF
TGTGCCAGCGGGCAGGGGGCCTATGGCTACACCTTC
>TRBD2|TRBV6-2/TRBV6-3|TRBJ2-5|-
CASSYALAGGTLEETQYF
TGTGCCAGCAGTTACGCATTAGCGGGGGGGACTTTGGAAGAGACCCAGTACTTC
>-|TRBV9|TRBJ2-6|-
CASRFSHLTSSGANVLTF
TGTGCCAGCAGATTCAGCCACCTGACCTCCTCTGGGGCCAACGTCCTGACTTTC
>-|TRBV20-1|TRBJ2-7|-
CSASLARGSSYEQYF
TGCAGTGCTAGTCTCGCCCGGGGGAGCTCCTACGAGCAGTACTTC
>-|TRBV21-1|TRBJ1-6|once
CASSKSQGSYNSPLHF
TGTGCCAGCAGCAAATCCCAGGGTTCCTATAATTCACCCCTCCACTTT
>TRBD1|TRBV7-2|TRBJ1-2|few
CASSSTGGGGYTF
TGTGCCAGCAGCTCCACAGGGGGCGGTGGCTACACCTTC
>TRBD2|TRBV2|TRBJ2-2|-
CASSEAGGGTGELFF
TGTGCCAGCAGTGAGGCGGGAGGTGGGACCGGGGAGCTGTTTTTT
>-|TRBV11-2|TRBJ1-3|-
CASSLGVLSGNTIYF
TGTGCCAGCAGCTTAGGAGTACTCTCTGGAAACACCATATATTTT
>-|TRBV7-2|TRBJ1-1|-
CASSPRDRANTEAFF
TGTGCCAGCAGCCCACGGGACCGCGCTAACACTGAAGCTTTCTTT
>TRBD1|TRBV5-1|TRBJ1-6|-
CASSLVRDRASPLHF
TGCGCCAGCAGCTTGGTCCGGGACAGGGCTTCACCCCTCCACTTT
>TRBD2|TRBV7-2|TRBJ2-3|-
CASRSSGGRTDTQYF
TGTGCCAGCAGATCTAGCGGGGGTCGCACAGATACGCAGTATTTT
>TRBD1|TRBV5-6|TRBJ1-2|-
CASSLPQGGGGGYGYTF
TGTGCCAGCAGCTTGCCCCAGGGAGGGGGCGGCGGGTATGGCTACACCTTC
>TRBD2|TRBV5-1|TRBJ2-7|-
CASSLGTSGYEQYF
TGCGCCAGCAGCCTGGGGACTAGCGGGTACGAGCAGTACTTC
>-|TRBV28|TRBJ2-5|-
CASTESVRSGETQYF
TGTGCCAGCACAGAGTCCGTCCGGTCAGGAGAGACCCAGTACTTC
>TRBD1|TRBV11-2|TRBJ2-1|-
CASSLLGGTGNFNEQFF
TGTGCCAGCAGCTTACTGGGCGGGACAGGGAATTTCAATGAGCAGTTCTTC
>-|TRBV24-1|TRBJ2-3|-
CATSDPPSTSTDTQYF
TGTGCCACCAGTGACCCGCCCAGTACTAGCACAGATACGCAGTATTTT